This passage covers 19 T cell receptor beta chains from one sample sequenced in a study of blood T cell repertoires in COVID-19 (dated by TCRdb to the early 2020s). Library preparation was by the immunoSEQ multiplex PCR assay. In its TCRdb copy, this immuneACCESS table keeps in-frame sequences only and misses some clones. Where compared with another copy, unresolved V genes explain less than half of these, and the others have no known cause. The sample records fewer than 150,000 clones, about 86% of which are singletons. The ten largest clones represent more than 4% of the sample. Material for sequencing was peripheral blood. The receptors stem from a woman aged 40-49 years with acute or convalescent COVID-19.

V usage is TRBV7-9 and J usage is TRBJ1-4; D might be TRBD1 (5 bases). The germline V gene has CDR1 SEHNR and CDR2 FQNEAQ (reference sequence). Trimming left V 3 bases short and J 6 bases short, with 8 bases between. This CDR3 is 13 amino acids long. CDR3 region: CASSFQGHEKLFF. The CDR3 DNA sequence: TGTGCCAGCAGCTTTCAGGGCCATGAAAAACTGTTTTTT.

This chain joins TRBV5-1 and TRBJ2-5; D is unclear. Germline V gene data show CDR1 as SGHRS and CDR2 as YFSETQ. The CDR3 contains 16 residues. V was pared by 0 bases and J by 5 bases, with 17 bases between. Written as DNA, the CDR3 is TGCGCCAGCAGCTTGGAATACGGATTCCAGAGGGAGACCCAGTACTTC. It is translated as CASSLEYGFQRETQYF.

The rearrangement links TRBV5-4 to TRBJ2-1; 7 bases map to TRBD2. Germline assignment: CDR1 SGHNT and CDR2 YYREEE (reference sequence). The V segment lost 0 bases and the J segment 6 bases; nucleotides outside the gene matches: 6. There are 15 residues in the CDR3. CDR3 in DNA: TGTGCCAGCAGCTTGGTTAGCGGGCTTTCCAATGAGCAGTTCTTC. Its protein is CASSLVSGLSNEQFF.

The chain carries TRBV7-3 and TRBJ2-5, with TRBD2 identical over 7 bases. The CDR3 has 16 amino acids. CDR1 is SGHTA, CDR2 FQGTGA, per germline. J gave up 4 bases and V 5 bases, and 13 bases lay outside the gene matches. The CDR3 region is CASSPSSGRGRETQYF. The CDR3 coding sequence is TGTGCCAGCAGCCCGTCTAGCGGAAGGGGTAGAGAGACCCAGTACTTC.

This chain links TRBV19 with TRBJ1-2; 8 bases agree with TRBD1. The CDR3 totals 15 residues. The V and J ends lost 3 bases and 2 bases, in that order; junction bases with no gene match: 5. Germline-derived CDR1 and CDR2 are LNHDA and SQIVND (reference sequence). The chain's CDR3 is CASSMAAGGNYGYTF. The CDR3 nucleotides read TGTGCCAGTAGTATGGCGGCAGGGGGCAACTATGGCTACACCTTC. Filled out from reference TRBV19 and TRBJ1-2, the complete variable domain reads DGGITQSPKYLFRKEGQNVTLSCEQNLNHDAMYWYRQDPGQGLRLIYYSQIVNDFQKGDIAEGYSVSREKKESFPLTVTSAQKNPTAFYLCASSMAAGGNYGYTFGSGTRLTVV.

This clone was seen only a few times. This sequence joins TRBV25-1 and TRBJ2-2; TRBD2 matches 11 bases. Germline V gene data show CDR1 as MGHDK and CDR2 as SYGVNS. Trimming took 3 bases from V and 6 from J; bases not matched to a gene: 3. The CDR3 is 15 residues long. CDR3 region: CASSDPSGGSGELFF. The DNA of the CDR3 is TGTGCCAGCAGTGACCCTAGCGGGGGGTCCGGGGAGCTGTTTTTT.

The CDR3 DNA sequence: TGTGCCAGCAGTTTAATGGGGGCTGGACCTAACTATGGCTACACCTTC. This gives the protein CASSLMGAGPNYGYTF. This chain uses TRBV27 with TRBJ1-2; TRBD1 might be the D (6 bases). Germline V gene sequence: CDR1 MNHEY, CDR2 SMNVEV (reference sequence). With 2 bases removed from V and 0 bases from J, the gap between germline ends came to 13 bases. The CDR3 contains 16 residues.

The chain links TRBV2 to TRBJ1-6; D may be TRBD1 (5 bases). Germline loops: CDR1 SNHLY, CDR2 FYNNEI. The CDR3 totals 14 residues. V was pared by 5 bases and J by 5 bases, with 10 bases between. The CDR3 here is CASSFDSHNSPLHF. The CDR3 DNA follows: TGTGCCAGCAGTTTTGACAGCCATAATTCACCCCTCCACTTT.

The chain links TRBV10-2 to TRBJ2-7; 8 nucleotides match TRBD1. The germline V gene has CDR1 WSHSY and CDR2 SAAADI. J gave up 5 bases and V 8 bases, and 8 bases lay outside the gene matches. The CDR3 runs to 13 residues. Here the CDR3 DNA reads TGCGCCAGCGGAAGACAGGGGAGAAACGAGCAGTACTTC. Its protein is CASGRQGRNEQYF.

The chain employs TRBV19 and TRBJ2-7; 10 nucleotides align to TRBD1. The J segment lost 6 bases and the V segment lost 3 bases, leaving 14 bases of the junction unmatched. Germline V gives CDR1 LNHDA, CDR2 SQIVND (reference sequence). This CDR3 comprises 17 residues. The CDR3 loop reads CASSIYYGGTGVPEQYF. The CDR3 bases are TGTGCCAGTAGTATTTATTACGGTGGGACAGGGGTCCCCGAGCAGTACTTC.

This clone turned up a few times. The chain carries TRBV7-9 and TRBJ2-5, with 11 nucleotides matching TRBD2. The V gene's germline CDR1 is SEHNR and CDR2 FQNEAQ (reference sequence). The CDR3 runs to 15 residues. V was clipped by 3 bases and J by 5 bases; unmatched bases: 5. CDR3 bases: TGTGCCAGCAGCTTCCCACTAGCGGGAGCTGAGACCCAGTACTTC. Translation gives CASSFPLAGAETQYF.

V gene TRBV2 combines with J gene TRBJ1-5; 7 bases align to TRBD1. J lost 7 bases, V lost 6 bases, and 9 bases had no gene match. Germline assignment: CDR1 SNHLY and CDR2 FYNNEI. The CDR3 is 14 amino acids. CDR3 sequence (DNA): TGTGCCAGCAGCGCTACAGGGGAGCGACAGCCCCAGCATTTT. Its translation: CASSATGERQPQHF.

The chain has TRBV29-1 and TRBJ1-1; D is uncertain. This CDR3 has 11 residues. Trimming removed 8 bases from V and 0 bases from J, with 7 bases in between. In germline, CDR1 is SQVTM, CDR2 ANQGSEA. In DNA, the CDR3 is TGCAGCTTCACGGTGAACACTGAAGCTTTCTTT. Its protein is CSFTVNTEAFF.

The chain recombines TRBV11-3 with TRBJ2-2, with 11 bases aligning to TRBD2. The ends lost 5 bases at V and 4 bases at J; junction bases unmatched: 3. Germline V gene sequence: CDR1 SGHNT, CDR2 YENEEA. The CDR3 contains 15 residues. This CDR3 reads CASSLLAGATGELFF. CDR3 bases: TGTGCCAGCAGCCTACTAGCGGGAGCCACCGGGGAGCTGTTTTTT. The full variable domain, completed using reference TRBV11-3 and TRBJ2-2, is EAGVVQSPRYKIIEKKQPVAFWCNPISGHNTLYWYLQNLGQGPELLIRYENEEAVDDSQLPKDRFSAERLKGVDSTLKIQPAELGDSAVYLCASSLLAGATGELFFGEGSRLTVL.

J is TRBJ2-5 and V is TRBV2; D may be TRBD1 (6 bases). CDR3 size: 15 residues. Germline V gene data show CDR1 as SNHLY and CDR2 as FYNNEI. V lost 5 bases and J lost 1, with 14 bases in between. The CDR3 protein is CASSYIRGPQETQYF. The CDR3 DNA reads as TGTGCCAGCAGTTATATCAGGGGTCCCCAAGAGACCCAGTACTTC.

The chain combines TRBV7-2 with TRBJ2-3; 9 nucleotides match TRBD2. V shed 5 bases, J shed 3 bases, and the junction held 6 bases outside the gene matches. This CDR3 comprises 15 residues. Germline V gene sequence: CDR1 SGHTA, CDR2 FQGNSA. The CDR3 here is CASSPSSGGTDTQYF. In DNA, the CDR3 is TGTGCCAGCAGCCCCTCCAGCGGGGGGACAGATACGCAGTATTTT.

The chain uses TRBV18 and TRBJ1-5; 7 bases are a match to TRBD1. Trimming at V came to 5 bases and at J to 3 bases, leaving 4 bases not matched to a gene. The CDR3 covers 14 residues. Looked up from germline, CDR1 is KGHSH and CDR2 is LQKENI. In DNA, the CDR3 is TGTGCCAGCTCATCACAGGGGAACAATCAGCCCCAGCATTTT. It translates to CASSSQGNNQPQHF.

The chain recombines TRBV10-3 with TRBJ1-1; 9 bases line up with TRBD1. J gave up 3 bases and V 2 bases, and 1 base lay outside the gene matches. The CDR3 is made up of 14 amino acids. Looked up from germline, CDR1 is ENHRY and CDR2 is SYGVKD. The CDR3: CAISEGQGYTEAFF. In DNA, the CDR3 is TGTGCCATCAGTGAGGGACAGGGGTACACTGAAGCTTTCTTT.

V and J are TRBV7-9 and TRBJ1-6, with 8 positions matching TRBD1. V shed 3 bases, J shed 9 bases, and the junction held 4 bases outside the gene matches. The CDR3 length is 14 residues. CDR1 SEHNR and CDR2 FQNEAQ come from the germline V gene (reference sequence). The CDR3 DNA reads as TGTGCCAGCAGCTTCCCAGGGGGCACTTCACCCCTCCACTTT. Translation: CASSFPGGTSPLHF. Full variable domain (outside the CDR3, taken from reference TRBV7-9 and TRBJ1-6): DTGVSQNPRHKITKRGQNVTFRCDPISEHNRLYWYRQTLGQGPEFLTYFQNEAQLEKSRLLSDRFSAERPKGSFSTLEIQRTEQGDSAMYLCASSFPGGTSPLHFGNGTRLTVT.